The entry below gives a single TCR beta chain sequence along with its context. Its target is unknown. The data stem from a study of cytomegalovirus exposure and HLA in healthy donors. Study-wide results and caveats: In vitro checks showed that a few CMV-associated chains really do target CMV antigens.

The junction had 7 bases not matched to a gene; V was cut back by 5 bases and J by 0 bases. Germline V CDR1 and CDR2: PRHDT, FYEKMQ (reference sequence). The CDR3 runs 15 residues. TCRdb keeps only in-frame clones here, not all; method: immunoSEQ multiplex PCR. The data hold about 50,000 clones, with approximately 92% observed a single time. The V call is TRBV13, the J call TRBJ2-7, with 7 positions matching TRBD1. The specimen sequenced was PBMCs. This TCR came from a young man in good health and CMV-seronegative. Written as DNA, the CDR3 is TGTGCCAGCAGCGGGCCGGACAGGAACTCCTACGAGCAGTACTTC. Translating it yields CASSGPDRNSYEQYF. Drawing the rest from reference TRBV13 and TRBJ2-7, the complete variable domain is AAGVIQSPRHLIKEKRETATLKCYPIPRHDTVYWYQQGPGQDPQFLISFYEKMQSDKGSIPDRFSAQQFSDYHSELNMSSLELGDSALYFCASSGPDRNSYEQYFGPGTRLTVT.